A single sample is the source of the 29 T cell receptor beta chains below, sequenced in a study of blood T cell repertoires in COVID-19 (dated by TCRdb to about 2020). The receptor library was made with the immunoSEQ multiplex PCR assay. In TCRdb, the immuneACCESS table is reduced to in-frame sequences with V and J assigned. These tables do not hold every clone; where another copy was compared, an unresolved V gene accounts for under half, and the others remain unexplained. The sample yields over 250,000 clones; approximately 82% were counted once. The ten largest clones capture 4.5% to 6% of the sample. Input material: PBMCs or T cells enriched from blood (not recorded which). Receptors were obtained from a man aged 40-49 years who had been exposed to COVID-19.

The chain recombines TRBV9 with TRBJ1-2, with TRBD1 identical over 7 bases. CDR1 SGDLS and CDR2 YYNGEE come from the germline V gene. The CDR3 loop spans 15 amino acids. V shed 4 bases and J 4 bases; nucleotides not matched to a gene: 10. CDR3 sequence (DNA): TGTGCCAGCAGCACGGACAGGTTGGGGCTCTATGGCTACACCTTC. This translates into CASSTDRLGLYGYTF.

The V and J genes are TRBV6-5 and TRBJ2-7; 13 bases match TRBD2. Germline V CDR1 and CDR2: MNHEY, SVGAGI. The junction had 3 bases not matched to a gene; V was cut back by 6 bases and J by 4 bases. This CDR3 has 14 residues. In nucleotides, the CDR3 is TGTGCCAGCAGCCCGGGACTAGCGGGGTACGAGCAGTACTTC. It encodes CASSPGLAGYEQYF.

The chain links TRBV19 to TRBJ2-3; 8 nucleotides match TRBD2. V dropped 8 bases and J dropped 0; count of bases not matched to a gene: 19. CDR3 length: 19 amino acids. The germline gives CDR1 LNHDA, CDR2 SQIVND (reference sequence). The CDR3 protein is CASPPLERAGGPSTDTQYF. The CDR3 region has the DNA TGTGCCAGTCCCCCTTTGGAGCGGGCGGGAGGTCCTAGCACAGATACGCAGTATTTT.

This clone turned up a few times. The chain uses TRBV18 and TRBJ1-2, with D unresolved. The CDR3 runs to 17 residues. The germline V and J ends were trimmed by 2 bases and 8 bases, with 24 bases remaining between them. Germline values: CDR1 KGHSH, CDR2 LQKENI. The CDR3 sequence: CASSPEFLLGQHRGYTF. In DNA form, the CDR3 reads TGTGCCAGCTCACCAGAGTTTCTACTTGGGCAGCATCGGGGCTACACCTTC.

Written as DNA, the CDR3 is TGTGCCAGCAGTTATCTTAGCGCGAACTACAATGAGCAGTTCTTC. The encoded protein is CASSYLSANYNEQFF. The rearrangement joins TRBV6-5 to TRBJ2-1; D might be TRBD2 (5 bases). The V end lost 3 bases, the J end lost 3 bases, and 12 bases lay between the germline ends. The CDR3 contains 15 residues. Germline loops: CDR1 MNHEY, CDR2 SVGAGI.

The chain uses TRBV9 and TRBJ2-1; D not certain. Germline CDR1 is SGDLS and CDR2 is YYNGEE. The CDR3 length is 17 residues. Trimming left V 0 bases short and J 0 bases short, with 13 bases between. CDR3 amino acids: CASSVDPVSSSYNEQFF. The DNA for the CDR3 is TGTGCCAGCAGCGTAGATCCGGTTAGCAGCTCCTACAATGAGCAGTTCTTC.

This chain links TRBV27 with TRBJ2-7; 8 nucleotides align to TRBD1. Germline V gene lookup returns CDR1 MNHEY and CDR2 SMNVEV (reference sequence). This CDR3 has 16 amino acids. The ends lost 4 bases at V and 0 bases at J; junction bases unmatched: 8. The CDR3 sequence is CASSSRTGGNSYEQYF. CDR3 DNA sequence: TGTGCCAGCAGTTCTAGAACAGGGGGAAACTCCTACGAGCAGTACTTC.

CDR3 nucleotide sequence: TGCGCCAGCCAGGGGGGCACTGAAGCTTTCTTT. Its translation is CASQGGTEAFF. The rearrangement links TRBV5-1 to TRBJ1-1, with TRBD1 identical over 7 bases. The ends lost 7 bases at V and 4 bases at J; junction bases unmatched: 1. Germline CDR1 and CDR2: SGHRS and YFSETQ. CDR3 length equals 11 residues.

The V gene is TRBV5-1, the J gene TRBJ2-5; 10 bases are a match to TRBD1. The CDR3 runs to 14 residues. V shed 5 bases, J shed 4 bases, and the junction held 5 bases outside the gene matches. Germline V lookup: CDR1 SGHRS, CDR2 YFSETQ. DNA of the CDR3: TGCGCCAGCAGACCTGACAGGGGGCGAGAGACCCAGTACTTC. Amino acids: CASRPDRGRETQYF.

V gene TRBV10-3 combines with J gene TRBJ2-1; 8 positions agree with TRBD2. This CDR3 spans 15 amino acids. Germline-derived CDR1 and CDR2 are ENHRY and SYGVKD. V gave up 8 bases and J gave up 5 bases; unmatched junction bases: 11. The CDR3 DNA reads as TGTGCCATCCGAAGAAGCGGGAGCGCGGACAATGAGCAGTTCTTC. Its protein is CAIRRSGSADNEQFF.

This clone was observed a handful of times. This chain joins TRBV19 and TRBJ2-7, with TRBD2 matching 9 bases. Germline CDR1 LNHDA, CDR2 SQIVND (reference sequence). J lost 0 bases, V lost 7 bases, and 7 bases had no gene match. The CDR3 is 15 residues long. The CDR3 loop is CASKTQRGDSYEQYF. The CDR3 nucleotides read TGTGCCAGTAAAACCCAGCGGGGGGACTCCTACGAGCAGTACTTC.

The chain recombines TRBV5-1 with TRBJ1-1, with D hard to call. The CDR3 is 15 residues long. The ends were cut back, 3 bases at V and 3 bases at J, with 15 bases in the middle. Germline V lookup: CDR1 SGHRS, CDR2 YFSETQ. CDR3 sequence (DNA): TGCGCCAGCAGCTCCCTAGGAGGGAGGGACACTGAAGCTTTCTTT. Translated: CASSSLGGRDTEAFF.

The V and J genes are TRBV27 and TRBJ1-2, with D unresolved. CDR1 and CDR2 (germline): MNHEY, SMNVEV (reference sequence). With 6 bases removed from V and 4 bases from J, the gap between germline ends came to 6 bases. The CDR3 totals 11 residues. The DNA of the CDR3 is TGTGCCAGCAGGACAACCTATGGCTACACCTTC. Translation: CASRTTYGYTF.

The chain combines TRBV7-6 with TRBJ1-4; 8 nucleotides agree with TRBD1. V lost 4 bases, J lost 6 bases, and 10 bases stayed unmatched. The CDR3 has 16 residues. The V gene's germline CDR1 is SGHVS and CDR2 FNYEAQ. CDR3 nucleotide sequence: TGTGCCAGCAGCTCAGATGGGACAGGACCTTATGAAAAACTGTTTTTT. Translating gives CASSSDGTGPYEKLFF. Drawing the rest from reference TRBV7-6 and TRBJ1-4, the complete variable domain is GAGVSQSPRYKVTKRGQDVALRCDPISGHVSLYWYRQALGQGPEFLTYFNYEAQQDKSGLPNDRFSAERPEGSISTLTIQRTEQRDSAMYRCASSSDGTGPYEKLFFGSGTQLSVL.

J is TRBJ2-6 and V is TRBV19, with 11 bases fitting TRBD1. The ends lost 6 bases at V and 3 bases at J; junction bases unmatched: 7. This CDR3 spans 17 amino acids. Germline V CDR1 and CDR2: LNHDA, SQIVND (reference sequence). CDR3 DNA sequence: TGTGCCAGTAGGACCGGGACAGGGGGACTTGGGGCCAACGTCCTGACTTTC. It specifies CASRTGTGGLGANVLTF.

This chain uses TRBV6-5 with TRBJ1-2; the D gene is possibly TRBD1 (6 bases). Per germline, CDR1 MNHEY and CDR2 SVGAGI. Trimming removed 6 bases at V and 10 bases at J, with 18 bases between. The CDR3 covers 13 residues. The CDR3 DNA is TGTGCCAGCAGACTTACAGGGTCGGTCGACTACACCTTC. Translation: CASRLTGSVDYTF.

This clone was found once. The chain recombines TRBV18 with TRBJ1-5, with 7 bases identical to TRBD1. The J segment lost 7 bases and the V segment lost 3 bases, leaving 9 bases of the junction unmatched. Germline V CDR1 and CDR2: KGHSH, LQKENI. This CDR3 is 15 amino acids long. The CDR3 protein is CASSPGRGEWQPQHF. CDR3 nucleotides: TGTGCCAGCTCACCGGGCAGGGGGGAGTGGCAGCCCCAGCATTTT.

The table lists this clone with a few counts. J is TRBJ2-7 and V is TRBV30; D might be TRBD2 (6 bases). The germline gives CDR1 GTSNPN, CDR2 SVGIG (reference sequence). The CDR3 runs to 13 residues. V lost 2 bases and J 4 bases, leaving 12 bases between the germline ends. CDR3 residues: CAWSFTGVYEQYF. CDR3 sequence (DNA): TGTGCCTGGAGTTTCACGGGGGTGTACGAGCAGTACTTC.

The rearrangement uses TRBV3-1 (or the pseudogene TRBV3-2) and TRBJ2-7, with a weak D call TRBD2 (6 bases). CDR3 length equals 13 residues. From germline, CDR1 is LGHDT and CDR2 YNNKEL (reference sequence). V was shortened by 4 bases and J by 0 bases, with 7 bases between the two germline ends. The CDR3 DNA follows: TGTGCCAGCAGCCTGACTAGCTCCTACGAGCAGTACTTC. Translation gives CASSLTSSYEQYF.

CDR3 coding DNA: TGCGCCAGCAGCCCCATCCCAGGTACTGAAGCTTTCTTT. It yields the protein CASSPIPGTEAFF. This chain links TRBV5-1 with TRBJ1-1; no clear D gene. The V end lost 4 bases, the J end lost 5 bases, and 12 bases lay between the germline ends. CDR1 is SGHRS and CDR2 is YFSETQ in the germline V gene. The CDR3 runs to 13 residues.

The chain links TRBV20-1 to TRBJ2-7; D is ambiguous. The CDR3 runs 14 residues. Germline values: CDR1 DFQATT, CDR2 SNEGSKA (reference sequence). V was pared by 3 bases and J by 6 bases, with 18 bases between. Here the CDR3 reads CSASKESSTGEQYF. The CDR3 DNA reads as TGCAGTGCTAGTAAGGAGTCAAGTACGGGCGAGCAGTACTTC.

This clone was detected only a few times. The J gene is TRBJ2-1, the V gene TRBV7-8; unclear D gene. V gave up 2 bases and J gave up 1 base, with 12 bases separating them. The germline V gene has CDR1 SGHVS and CDR2 FQNEAQ. There are 16 residues in the CDR3. The CDR3 loop reads CASSLLMAASYNEQFF. The DNA for the CDR3 is TGTGCCAGCAGCTTATTGATGGCGGCATCCTACAATGAGCAGTTCTTC. The entire variable domain, with the rest obtained from reference TRBV7-8 and TRBJ2-1, is as follows: GAGVSQSPRYKVAKRGQDVALRCDPISGHVSLFWYQQALGQGPEFLTYFQNEAQLDKSGLPSDRFFAERPEGSVSTLKIQRTQQEDSAVYLCASSLLMAASYNEQFFGPGTRLTVL.

In this sample, this clone turned up a few times. The chain couples TRBV7-2 to TRBJ1-1, with 7 bases aligning to TRBD1. The J segment lost 4 bases and the V segment lost 5 bases, leaving 13 bases of the junction unmatched. Germline V gene data show CDR1 as SGHTA and CDR2 as FQGNSA. This CDR3 has 16 amino acids. CDR3 sequence: CASSPGEGRGSTEAFF. The CDR3 region has the DNA TGTGCCAGCAGCCCCGGGGAAGGCAGGGGGTCCACTGAAGCTTTCTTT. Based on the CDR3 plus reference TRBV7-2 and TRBJ1-1, the full variable domain is GAGVSQSPSNKVTEKGKDVELRCDPISGHTALYWYRQSLGQGLEFLIYFQGNSAPDKSGLPSDRFSAERTGGSVSTLTIQRTQQEDSAVYLCASSPGEGRGSTEAFFGQGTRLTVV.

V is TRBV7-9 and J is TRBJ2-1; D not resolved. Germline V gene lookup returns CDR1 SEHNR and CDR2 FQNEAQ (reference sequence). The V end lost 5 bases, the J end lost 7 bases, and 18 bases lay between the germline ends. The CDR3 extends over 15 amino acids. The CDR3 coding sequence is TGTGCCAGCAGCCGACTCCGCAAACCTCTTAATGAGCAGTTCTTC. Its protein product is CASSRLRKPLNEQFF.

The J gene is TRBJ1-2, the V gene TRBV6-5, with D tentatively TRBD1 (6 bases). Trimming stripped 2 bases from V and 10 bases from J, with 14 bases between. This CDR3 spans 13 amino acids. Germline CDR1 and CDR2: MNHEY and SVGAGI. The CDR3 reads CASSYGGTPDYTF. In DNA form, the CDR3 reads TGTGCCAGCAGTTACGGGGGCACGCCGGACTACACCTTC.

The rearrangement uses TRBV5-1 and TRBJ1-1; D uncertain. The length of the CDR3 is 14 residues. V shed 0 bases and J shed 11 bases, with 17 bases lying between them. The germline V gene has CDR1 SGHRS and CDR2 YFSETQ. CDR3 nucleotide sequence: TGCGCCAGCAGCTTGGTCATGGGAGCCGGCGGGGCTTTCTTT. This translates into CASSLVMGAGGAFF.

This chain joins TRBV27 and TRBJ2-3; TRBD2 matches 10 bases. The CDR3 has 16 residues. Per germline, CDR1 MNHEY and CDR2 SMNVEV (reference sequence). V was pared by 1 base and J by 4 bases, with 5 bases of the junction left unmatched. CDR3 bases: TGTGCCAGCAGTTTATTACTAGCGGGACTATCAGATACGCAGTATTTT. It codes for CASSLLLAGLSDTQYF.

The chain uses TRBV9 and TRBJ2-1; TRBD2 aligns across 13 bases. The V and J ends lost 3 bases and 4 bases, in that order; junction bases with no gene match: 13. The germline V gene has CDR1 SGDLS and CDR2 YYNGEE. This CDR3 region has 19 residues. CDR3 in amino acids: CASSARTSGRSGVYNEQFF. Here the CDR3 DNA reads TGTGCCAGCAGCGCGCGGACTAGCGGGAGAAGTGGGGTGTACAATGAGCAGTTCTTC.

CDR3 in amino acids: CATGPLGTANTGELFF. CDR3 sequence (DNA): TGTGCCACCGGCCCCCTCGGGACAGCGAACACCGGGGAGCTGTTTTTT. V gene TRBV24-1 combines with J gene TRBJ2-2, with TRBD1 identical over 7 bases. Germline lookup yields CDR1 KGHDR and CDR2 SFDVKD. V shed 9 bases, J shed 0 bases, and the junction held 9 bases outside the gene matches. The CDR3 spans 16 residues.